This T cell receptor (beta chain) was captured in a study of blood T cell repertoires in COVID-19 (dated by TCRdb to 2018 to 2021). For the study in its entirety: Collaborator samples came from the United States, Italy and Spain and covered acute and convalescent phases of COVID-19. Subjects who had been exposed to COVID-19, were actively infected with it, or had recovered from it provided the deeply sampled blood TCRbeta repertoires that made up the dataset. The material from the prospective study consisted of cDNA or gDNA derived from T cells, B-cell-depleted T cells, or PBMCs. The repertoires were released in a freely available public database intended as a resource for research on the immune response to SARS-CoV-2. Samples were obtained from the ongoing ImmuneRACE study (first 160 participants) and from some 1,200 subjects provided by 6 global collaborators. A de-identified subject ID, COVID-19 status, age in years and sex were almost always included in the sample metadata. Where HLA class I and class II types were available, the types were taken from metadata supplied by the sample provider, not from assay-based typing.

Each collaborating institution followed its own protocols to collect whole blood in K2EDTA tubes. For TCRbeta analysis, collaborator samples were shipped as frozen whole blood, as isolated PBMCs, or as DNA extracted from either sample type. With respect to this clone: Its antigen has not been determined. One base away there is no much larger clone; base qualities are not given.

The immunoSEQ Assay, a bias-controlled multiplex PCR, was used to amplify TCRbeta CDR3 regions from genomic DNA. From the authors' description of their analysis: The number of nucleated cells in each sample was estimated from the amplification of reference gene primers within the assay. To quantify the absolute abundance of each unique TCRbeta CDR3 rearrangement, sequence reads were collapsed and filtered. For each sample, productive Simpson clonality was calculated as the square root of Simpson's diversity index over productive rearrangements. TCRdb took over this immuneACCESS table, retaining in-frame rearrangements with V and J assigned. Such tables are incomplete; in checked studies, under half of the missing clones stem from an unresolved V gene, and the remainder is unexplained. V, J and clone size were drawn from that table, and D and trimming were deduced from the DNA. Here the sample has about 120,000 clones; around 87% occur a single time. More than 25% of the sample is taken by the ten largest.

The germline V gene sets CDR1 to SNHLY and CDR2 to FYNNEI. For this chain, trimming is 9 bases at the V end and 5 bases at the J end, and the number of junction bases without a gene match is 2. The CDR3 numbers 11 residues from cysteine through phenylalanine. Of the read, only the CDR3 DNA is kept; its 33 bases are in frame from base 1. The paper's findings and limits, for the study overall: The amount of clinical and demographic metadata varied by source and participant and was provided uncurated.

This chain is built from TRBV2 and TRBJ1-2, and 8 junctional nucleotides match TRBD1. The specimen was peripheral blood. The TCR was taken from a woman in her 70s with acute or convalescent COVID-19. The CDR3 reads CARGQEYGYTF. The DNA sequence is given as TGTGCCAGGGGACAGGAGTATGGCTACACCTTC. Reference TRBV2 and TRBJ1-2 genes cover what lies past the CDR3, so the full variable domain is EPEVTQTPSHQVTQMGQEVILRCVPISNHLYFYWYRQILGQKVEFLVSFYNNEISEKSEIFDDQFSVERPDGSNFTLKIRSTKLEDSAMYFCARGQEYGYTFGSGTRLTVV.